The subject of this entry is one T cell receptor (beta chain). This sample is drawn from a study of blood T cell repertoires in COVID-19. Germline V gene data show CDR1 as GTSNPN and CDR2 as SVGIG (reference sequence). This CDR3 contains 15 residues. The V segment lost 4 bases and the J segment 4 bases; nucleotides outside the gene matches: 3. Here immunoSEQ multiplex PCR was the method, and the copy in TCRdb shows in-frame clones only, minus some. The sample lists 180,000 or so clones; approximately 80% were seen once. The clonotype comes from a woman aged 55-70 years who had recovered from COVID-19. The sample taken for sequencing was PBMCs or T cells enriched from blood (not recorded which). This sequence joins TRBV30 and TRBJ2-1, with 14 bases matching TRBD2. The CDR3 nucleotides are TGTGCCTGGACCAGACTAGCGGGGGGGTACAATGAGCAGTTCTTC. As protein: CAWTRLAGGYNEQFF.